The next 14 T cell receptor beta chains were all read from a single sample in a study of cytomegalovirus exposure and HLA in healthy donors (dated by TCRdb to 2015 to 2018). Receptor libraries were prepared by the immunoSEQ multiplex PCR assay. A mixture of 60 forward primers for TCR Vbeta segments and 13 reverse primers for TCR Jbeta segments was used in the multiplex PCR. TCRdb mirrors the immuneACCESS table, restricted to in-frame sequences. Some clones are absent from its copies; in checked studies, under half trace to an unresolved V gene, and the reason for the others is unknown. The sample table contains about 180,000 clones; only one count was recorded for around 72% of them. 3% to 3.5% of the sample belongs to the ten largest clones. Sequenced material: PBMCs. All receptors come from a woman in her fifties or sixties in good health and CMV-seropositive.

CDR3 sequence: CAISESGRGKGAGEQFF. The CDR3, as DNA: TGTGCCATCAGTGAGTCCGGAAGAGGTAAGGGGGCTGGTGAGCAGTTCTTC. This sequence joins TRBV10-3 and TRBJ2-1; 7 bases align to TRBD1. The V gene end was trimmed by 0 bases and the J gene end by 9 bases; junction bases not matched to a gene: 14. The CDR3 has 17 amino acids. Germline CDR1 and CDR2: ENHRY and SYGVKD.

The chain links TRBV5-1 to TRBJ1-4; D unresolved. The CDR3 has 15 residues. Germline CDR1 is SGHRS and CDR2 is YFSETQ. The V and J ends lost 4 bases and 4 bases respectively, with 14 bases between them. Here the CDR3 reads CASSKMRSLNEKLFF. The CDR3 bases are TGCGCCAGCAGCAAAATGAGGAGTCTTAATGAAAAACTGTTTTTT.

CDR3 in amino acids: CASSQTGSTNEKLFF. Written as DNA, the CDR3 is TGCGCCAGCAGCCAAACAGGTTCAACTAATGAAAAACTGTTTTTT. The chain is built from TRBV5-1 and TRBJ1-4, with D perhaps TRBD1 (5 bases). Germline CDR1 and CDR2: SGHRS and YFSETQ. The CDR3 sequence is 15 residues long. Trimming cost V 4 bases and J 0 bases, with 10 bases left between them.

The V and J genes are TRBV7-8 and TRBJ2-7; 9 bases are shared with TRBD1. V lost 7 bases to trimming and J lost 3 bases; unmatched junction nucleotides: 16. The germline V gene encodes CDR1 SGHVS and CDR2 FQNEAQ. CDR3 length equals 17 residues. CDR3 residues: CASTISGTGRLSYEQYF. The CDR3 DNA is TGTGCCAGCACCATAAGTGGGACAGGGAGGTTAAGCTACGAGCAGTACTTC.

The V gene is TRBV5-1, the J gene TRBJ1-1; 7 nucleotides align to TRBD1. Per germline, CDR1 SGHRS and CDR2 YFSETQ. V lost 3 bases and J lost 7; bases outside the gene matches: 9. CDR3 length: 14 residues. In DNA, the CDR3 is TGCGCCAGCAGCTCGATGCTGGGACAGAATGAAGCTTTCTTT. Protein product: CASSSMLGQNEAFF.

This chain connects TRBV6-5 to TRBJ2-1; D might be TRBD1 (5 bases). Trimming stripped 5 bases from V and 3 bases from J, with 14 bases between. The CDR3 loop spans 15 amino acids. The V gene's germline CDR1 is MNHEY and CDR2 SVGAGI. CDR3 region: CASSPTMTVYNEQFF. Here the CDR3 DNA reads TGTGCCAGCAGTCCCACCATGACAGTCTACAATGAGCAGTTCTTC.

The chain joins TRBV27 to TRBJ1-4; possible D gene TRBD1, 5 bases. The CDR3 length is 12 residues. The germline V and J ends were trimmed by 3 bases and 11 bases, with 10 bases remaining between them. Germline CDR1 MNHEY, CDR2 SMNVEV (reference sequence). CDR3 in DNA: TGTGCCAGCAGTTTCTCAGGGAGGAAACTGTTTTTT. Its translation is CASSFSGRKLFF.

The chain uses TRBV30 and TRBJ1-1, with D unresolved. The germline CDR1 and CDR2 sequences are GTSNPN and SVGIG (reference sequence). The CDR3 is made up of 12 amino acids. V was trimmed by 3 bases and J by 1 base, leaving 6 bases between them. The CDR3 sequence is CAWRPRNTEAFF. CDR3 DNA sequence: TGTGCCTGGAGACCCAGGAACACTGAAGCTTTCTTT.

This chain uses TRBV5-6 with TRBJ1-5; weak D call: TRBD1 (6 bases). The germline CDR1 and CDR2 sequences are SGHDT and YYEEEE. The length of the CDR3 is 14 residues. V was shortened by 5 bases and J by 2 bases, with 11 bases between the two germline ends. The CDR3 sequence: CASSQGRGNQPQHF. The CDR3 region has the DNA TGTGCCAGCAGTCAGGGGAGAGGCAATCAGCCCCAGCATTTT.

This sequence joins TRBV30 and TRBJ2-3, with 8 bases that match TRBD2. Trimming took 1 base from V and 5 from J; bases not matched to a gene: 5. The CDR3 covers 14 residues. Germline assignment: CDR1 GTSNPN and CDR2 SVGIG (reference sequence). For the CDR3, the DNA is TGTGCCTGGAGTGACGGGGGGGCGAGAGATACGCAGTATTTT. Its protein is CAWSDGGARDTQYF.

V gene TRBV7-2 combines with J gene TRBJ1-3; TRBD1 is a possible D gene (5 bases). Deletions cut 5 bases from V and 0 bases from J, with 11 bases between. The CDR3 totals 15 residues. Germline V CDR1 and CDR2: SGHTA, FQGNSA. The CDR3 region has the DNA TGTGCCAGCAGCCTCGACAGTCGCTCTGGAAACACCATATATTTT. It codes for CASSLDSRSGNTIYF.

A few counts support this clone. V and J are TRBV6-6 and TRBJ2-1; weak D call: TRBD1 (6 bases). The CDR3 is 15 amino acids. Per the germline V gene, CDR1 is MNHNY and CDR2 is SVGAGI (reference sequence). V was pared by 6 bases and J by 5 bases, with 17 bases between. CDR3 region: CASRLPWGRDNEQFF. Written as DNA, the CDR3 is TGTGCCAGCAGACTCCCGTGGGGGCGGGACAATGAGCAGTTCTTC.

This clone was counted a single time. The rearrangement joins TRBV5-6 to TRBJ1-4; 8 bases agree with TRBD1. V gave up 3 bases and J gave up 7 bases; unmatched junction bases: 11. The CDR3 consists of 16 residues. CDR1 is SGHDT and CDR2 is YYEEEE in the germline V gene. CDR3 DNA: TGTGCCAGCAGCTCACTGCAGGGGGCAGTAGGTGAAAAACTGTTTTTT. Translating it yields CASSSLQGAVGEKLFF.

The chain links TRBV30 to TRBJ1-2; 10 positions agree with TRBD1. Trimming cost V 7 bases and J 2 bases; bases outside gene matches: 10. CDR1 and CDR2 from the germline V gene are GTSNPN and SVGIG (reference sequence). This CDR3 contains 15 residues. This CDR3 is CASDRGLLPNYGYTF. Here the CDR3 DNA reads TGTGCCTCAGACAGGGGGCTTCTTCCCAACTATGGCTACACCTTC. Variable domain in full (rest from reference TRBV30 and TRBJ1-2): SQTIHQWPATLVQPVGSPLSLECTVEGTSNPNLYWYRQAAGRGLQLLFYSVGIGQISSEVPQNLSASRPQDRQFILSSKKLLLSDSGFYLCASDRGLLPNYGYTFGSGTRLTVV.